These T cell receptor beta chains were read from a single sample in a study of brain T cells in children with intractable seizures. Clones were read by immunoSEQ multiplex PCR, and TCRdb kept only the in-frame ones, dropping some. The table includes just under 65,000 clones, 95% to 96% detected once. Sequencing used peripheral blood, obtained at surgery. These receptors were taken from a boy less than two years old with focal cortical dysplasia and intractable seizures. The CDR3 runs from the conserved cysteine through the conserved F or W. A D gene is named only where the DNA matches it firmly. Rows may omit the clone size; those that give it use once, few, many or a size class.

d_call	v_call	j_call	clone_size	cdr3_nt	cdr3_aa
TRBD2	TRBV5-5	TRBJ2-1	NA	TGTGCCAGCAGCTTGCCGGGACTAGTAGTATATGAGCAGTTCTTC	CASSLPGLVVYEQFF
TRBD1	TRBV7-2	TRBJ1-6	NA	TGTGCCAGCAGCTCGGGACAGGGATCTAATTCACCCCTCCACTTT	CASSSGQGSNSPLHF
NA	TRBV7-9	TRBJ1-3	NA	TGTGCCAGCAGCTTACAGGGTTTAATAGACACCATATATTTT	CASSLQGLIDTIYF
NA	TRBV6-5	TRBJ1-2	NA	TGTGCCAGCAGCTTCGGACGGGAAAACTATGGCTACACCTTC	CASSFGRENYGYTF
NA	TRBV13	TRBJ2-7	NA	TGTGCCAGCAGCATAGCGAGAGAGTACGAGCAGTACTTC	CASSIAREYEQYF
TRBD2	TRBV10-3	TRBJ2-1	NA	TGTGCCATCAGTGAGCAGGTTGGGACTAGCGTTAACAATGAGCAGTTCTTC	CAISEQVGTSVNNEQFF
TRBD2	TRBV7-2	TRBJ2-7	NA	TGTGCCAGCAGCGTAACCGGGACTAGCGGGGGTGGCTACGAGCAGTACTTC	CASSVTGTSGGGYEQYF
NA	TRBV7-2	TRBJ2-2	NA	TGTGCCAGCAGCTTAGTGGCAGGGAGGTTGTTTTTT	CASSLVAGRLFF
NA	TRBV2	TRBJ1-2	NA	TGTGCCAGCAGTGAAAGAAGGGTTTACTATGGCTACACCTTC	CASSERRVYYGYTF
TRBD2	TRBV15	TRBJ2-2	NA	TGTGCCACCAGCAGAGCGGGTCTCTGGGCGGGAGGGCCACCCGGGGAGCTGTTTTTT	CATSRAGLWAGGPPGELFF
TRBD1	TRBV27	TRBJ2-7	NA	TGTGCCAGCAGTCCCTACCGGACAGGGAACGAGCAGTACTTC	CASSPYRTGNEQYF
NA	TRBV9	TRBJ2-3	NA	TGTGCCAGCAGCGTTCGCACAGATACGCAGTATTTT	CASSVRTDTQYF
TRBD1	TRBV28	TRBJ1-2	NA	TGTGCCAGCAGTCACCCAAGGGACAGCTATGGCTACACCTTC	CASSHPRDSYGYTF
NA	TRBV5-6	TRBJ2-2	NA	TGTGCCAGCAGCGTCCGGGGGATTAACACCGGGGAGCTGTTTTTT	CASSVRGINTGELFF
TRBD1	TRBV9	TRBJ1-1	NA	TGTGCCAGCAGCGTAGCTGGGACAGCTGAAGCTTTCTTT	CASSVAGTAEAFF
NA	TRBV4-2	TRBJ2-7	once	TGTGCCAGCAGCCAAGATCCCAGGGGCGTCTACGAGCAGTACTTC	CASSQDPRGVYEQYF
TRBD2	TRBV5-4	TRBJ2-5	NA	TGTGCCAGCAGCCCCGCTAGCGGGGGGGCATGGGAGACCCAGTACTTC	CASSPASGGAWETQYF